The 10 T cell receptor beta chains below all came from one sample that was sequenced in a study of regulatory T cells in long-lasting Graves disease. Building of the TCR beta libraries involved iRepertoire HTBI primers and Arm-PCR of CDR3 regions. In TCRdb, the multiplex PCR reads were re-called with MiXCR into one record per CDR3 protein. The sample shows hundreds of thousands of distinct CDR3 sequences, around 30% of them seen only once. The time point here: persistent/refractory GD, antithyroid drugs over 5 years with positive TRAb. From PBMCs, RNA was extracted and then used to make the TCR library. The source was peripheral blood mononuclear cells (PBMCs), collected when the disease was refractory, from a patient treated with antithyroid drugs. These receptors all stem from a female donor with Graves disease.

This chain joins TRBV27 and TRBJ2-7; D gene ambiguous. Looked up from germline, CDR1 is MNHEY and CDR2 is SMNVEV (reference sequence). The CDR3 is 15 residues long. The ends were cut back, 2 bases at V and 2 bases at J, with 13 bases in the middle. CDR3 DNA: TGTGCCAGCAGTTTAACTCCGGGCTCCCCCTACGAGCAGTACTTC. Residues: CASSLTPGSPYEQYF.

The genes are TRBV13 and TRBJ1-4; D call uncertain. The CDR3 extends over 16 amino acids. Germline CDR1 is PRHDT and CDR2 is FYEKMQ (reference sequence). The V end was cut by 0 bases, the J end by 0 bases, with 8 bases between. CDR3 residues: CASSLGVITTNEKLFF. The CDR3 coding sequence is TGTGCCAGCAGCTTAGGGGTCATTACAACTAATGAAAAACTGTTTTTT. Supplemented by reference TRBV13 and TRBJ1-4, the full variable domain reads AAGVIQSPRHLIKEKRETATLKCYPIPRHDTVYWYQQGPGQDPQFLISFYEKMQSDKGSIPDRFSAQQFSDYHSELNMSSLELGDSALYFCASSLGVITTNEKLFFGSGTQLSVL.

The V gene is TRBV11-2, the J gene TRBJ2-4; no firm D call. Trimming stripped 2 bases from V and 10 bases from J, with 12 bases between. Germline V gene lookup returns CDR1 SGHAT and CDR2 FQNNGV. The CDR3 spans 13 residues. The CDR3: CASSLTDRHIQYF. The CDR3 nucleotides read TGTGCCAGCAGCTTAACGGACCGTCATATTCAGTACTTC.

This clonotype was recorded at least ten times. The CDR3 DNA sequence: TGTGCCAGCAGTTTTCGTTTGGGCGTCGACAATCAGCCCCAGCATTTT. Amino acids: CASSFRLGVDNQPQHF. The chain joins TRBV28 to TRBJ1-5; D remains unclear. CDR1 and CDR2 (germline): MDHEN, SYDVKM. The CDR3 contains 16 residues. The V and J ends lost 3 bases and 3 bases respectively, with 15 bases between them.

This clonotype was counted a single time. This sequence joins TRBV2 and TRBJ2-5; possibly TRBD2 for D (6 bases). This CDR3 contains 12 residues. The V gene lost 9 bases and the J gene lost 11 bases, with 19 bases spanning the gap. Germline CDR1 and CDR2: SNHLY and FYNNEI. CDR3 nucleotide sequence: TGTGCCAGTACGGGGCGGGATAATGAGCAGTACTTC. Encoded protein: CASTGRDNEQYF.

This clonotype occurred a few times. This chain joins TRBV28 and TRBJ1-4; TRBD1 agrees at 10 bases. Trimming took 8 bases from V and 7 from J; bases not matched to a gene: 4. The CDR3 has 13 residues. Looked up from germline, CDR1 is MDHEN and CDR2 is SYDVKM. CDR3 protein: CASRDRGREKLFF. DNA of the CDR3: TGTGCCAGCCGGGACAGGGGACGTGAAAAACTGTTTTTT.

This chain joins TRBV2 and TRBJ1-1; D not certain. The ends were cut back, 6 bases at V and 2 bases at J, with 13 bases in the middle. Germline loops: CDR1 SNHLY, CDR2 FYNNEI. The CDR3 runs to 14 residues. The CDR3 is CASSLIYSNTEAFF. CDR3 sequence (DNA): TGTGCCAGCAGCCTTATTTATTCCAACACTGAAGCTTTCTTT.

This clonotype appeared a single time. The chain combines TRBV6-1 with TRBJ1-4; 9 nucleotides match TRBD1. The CDR3 consists of 16 residues. CDR1 MNHNS and CDR2 SASEGT come from the germline V gene. V lost 5 bases and J lost 2; bases outside the gene matches: 6. This CDR3 reads CASSTGGASTNEKLFF. Written as DNA, the CDR3 is TGTGCCAGCAGTACAGGGGGCGCTTCTACTAATGAAAAACTGTTTTTT.

The chain has TRBV19 and TRBJ1-1; D gene uncertain. Germline CDR1 LNHDA, CDR2 SQIVND (reference sequence). V was trimmed by 11 bases and J by 3 bases, leaving 10 bases between them. The CDR3 is 11 residues long. The CDR3 loop reads CAWTRYTEAFF. The CDR3, as DNA: TGTGCCTGGACCAGATACACTGAAGCTTTCTTT. The variable domain in full, with the rest retrieved from reference TRBV19 and TRBJ1-1, is DGGITQSPKYLFRKEGQNVTLSCEQNLNHDAMYWYRQDPGQGLRLIYYSQIVNDFQKGDIAEGYSVSREKKESFPLTVTSAQKNPTAFYLCAWTRYTEAFFGQGTRLTVV.

The rearrangement joins TRBV29-1 to TRBJ1-1; 10 bases line up with TRBD1. V shed 6 bases, J shed 5 bases, and the junction held 9 bases outside the gene matches. Germline CDR1 reads SQVTM; CDR2 reads ANQGSEA. CDR3 length equals 14 residues. CDR3 in DNA: TGCAGCGTAGGAACCGGGACAGGGGCGACTGAAGCTTTCTTT. Protein: CSVGTGTGATEAFF.